This T cell receptor beta chain originates from a study of blood T cell repertoires in COVID-19. Study as a whole: The United States, Italy and Spain supplied acute and convalescent COVID-19 samples. Sample material is recorded as cDNA or gDNA derived from T cells, B-cell-depleted T cells, or PBMCs.

Authors' methods: Researchers report that nucleated cell counts were estimated from reference gene primer amplification. Assay: immunoSEQ multiplex PCR; the TCRdb copy retains only in-frame clones and omits some. D and trimming were read from the DNA, whereas the V and J calls and clone size are those reported in that table. Found here are a few hundred thousand clones, around 88% of them singletons; the top ten hold roughly an eighth. Trimming removed 1 base from V and 1 base from J; junction bases left unmatched: 6. The CDR3 is 17 residues long. Germline V gene data show CDR1 as LGHDT and CDR2 as YNNKEL (reference sequence).

The V call is TRBV3-1 (or the pseudogene TRBV3-2), the J call TRBJ2-1; 8 positions agree with TRBD2. The receptor's source is an older man with acute or convalescent COVID-19. Specimen: peripheral blood. CDR3 sequence reads: CASSQVTSGSSYNEQFF. The CDR3 nucleotides read TGTGCCAGCAGCCAAGTAACTAGCGGCTCGTCCTACAATGAGCAGTTCTTC.